This TCR beta chain was obtained from a study of T cell responses to AZD1222 COVID-19 vaccine. Some clones are missing from TCRdb's copy, which holds only in-frame ones; the method was immunoSEQ multiplex PCR. The repertoire consists of roughly 120,000 clones, with around 85% occurring once and the leading ten covering approximately 4%. Study-wide points: Distributed over spike, vaccine-associated CD4 TCRs predominated at 160-218 and 743-854.

This clone has only one observation. Its matching antigen is unknown. The material was peripheral blood, obtained on day 0 of MenACWY control vaccination. The sequence was obtained from an adult in good health.

The chain's CDR3 is CASSSHRSSYNSPLHF. The CDR3 nucleotides are TGTGCCAGCAGCTCTCACAGGAGCTCCTATAATTCACCCCTCCACTTT. This rearrangement joins TRBV7-8 to TRBJ1-6, with D tentatively TRBD1 (5 bases). The CDR3 sequence is 16 residues long. Trimming removed 4 bases from V and 0 bases from J, with 10 bases in between. In germline, CDR1 is SGHVS, CDR2 FQNEAQ.